The next 25 T cell receptor beta chains were all read from a single sample in a study of shared clonotypes between healthy human individuals. TCRdb's table, derived via immunoSEQ multiplex PCR, lists solely in-frame clones and lacks some. The sample carries some 1 million clones, around four fifths recorded once. The specimen sequenced was memory CD4+ T cells sorted from blood. Subset given: CD45RA-negative fraction. The source of these receptors is a man younger than 30 in good health.

This rearrangement joins TRBV4-3 to TRBJ2-1; 13 bases map to TRBD2. Germline trimming cut 0 bases from V and 9 bases from J; bases unmatched to any gene: 11. This CDR3 has 18 amino acids. Germline V gene data show CDR1 as LGHNA and CDR2 as YSLEER. As DNA, the CDR3 is TGCGCCAGCAGCCAAGAATGGAGACTAGCGGGAGGTGAGGGTGAGCAGTTCTTC. Its translation is CASSQEWRLAGGEGEQFF.

There are a few counts of this clone. This chain links TRBV4-1 with TRBJ1-4; D perhaps matches TRBD1 (5 bases). The germline V gene encodes CDR1 MGHRA and CDR2 YSYEKL. The V gene lost 4 bases and the J gene lost 0 bases, with 18 bases spanning the gap. This CDR3 spans 18 amino acids. DNA for the CDR3: TGCGCCAGCAGCCGAGGGCAGGGAGTATCTCCAACTAATGAAAAACTGTTTTTT. Translating gives CASSRGQGVSPTNEKLFF.

The V gene is TRBV10-3, the J gene TRBJ1-4, with D unclear. The CDR3 is 16 amino acids. CDR1 and CDR2 (germline): ENHRY, SYGVKD. Trimming stripped 2 bases from V and 5 bases from J, with 15 bases between. CDR3 in DNA: TGTGCCATCAGTGAGGGCCTTACGGGAACCAATGAAAAACTGTTTTTT. Its translation is CAISEGLTGTNEKLFF.

The chain is built from TRBV13 and TRBJ1-2; 8 bases are a match to TRBD1. Germline CDR1 is PRHDT and CDR2 is FYEKMQ (reference sequence). The CDR3 is made up of 15 amino acids. After removal of 5 bases from V and 2 bases from J, the junction contained 7 bases not matched to a gene. CDR3 nucleotides: TGTGCCAGCAGCCCTAGACAGGGGCCGAACTATGGCTACACCTTC. Translated, it gives CASSPRQGPNYGYTF.

Details on this clone: In the same sample, other DNA sequences code for this CDR3. In nucleotides, the CDR3 is TGTGCCAGCTCACCACCATCTGCAGATACGCAGTATTTT. This encodes CASSPPSADTQYF. The genes are TRBV18 and TRBJ2-3, with D unclear. Germline V gene lookup returns CDR1 KGHSH and CDR2 LQKENI. CDR3 length: 13 residues. V dropped 0 bases and J dropped 4 bases, with 5 bases sitting between them.

The chain recombines TRBV7-2 with TRBJ2-7, with TRBD1 identical over 8 bases. Germline CDR1 is SGHTA and CDR2 is FQGNSA. This CDR3 is built from 15 residues. With 5 bases clipped from V and 3 bases from J, the junction kept 9 bases outside the gene matches. This CDR3 is CASSRGQGVRYEQYF. CDR3 DNA sequence: TGTGCCAGCAGCCGCGGACAGGGAGTCCGCTACGAGCAGTACTTC.

V gene TRBV10-3 combines with J gene TRBJ2-5; tentatively, D is TRBD1 (6 bases). Germline V gives CDR1 ENHRY, CDR2 SYGVKD. The CDR3 runs 15 residues. V dropped 6 bases and J dropped 5 bases, with 19 bases sitting between them. The CDR3 nucleotides read TGTGCCATCAGCGACAAACAGGGTACCAGGGAGACCCAGTACTTC. It is translated as CAISDKQGTRETQYF.

In the case of this clone: The same CDR3 can be traced to other DNA sequences in this sample. The chain links TRBV5-6 to TRBJ1-2; perhaps TRBD1 as D (5 bases). CDR1 SGHDT and CDR2 YYEEEE come from the germline V gene. CDR3 length equals 14 residues. V was trimmed by 2 bases and J by 2 bases, leaving 10 bases between them. The DNA of the CDR3 is TGTGCCAGCAGCTTTCAGGGTACGAACTATGGCTACACCTTC. Translated: CASSFQGTNYGYTF.

The chain combines TRBV19 with TRBJ2-3; 9 nucleotides align to TRBD1. The junction had 10 bases not matched to a gene; V was cut back by 6 bases and J by 3 bases. In germline, CDR1 is LNHDA, CDR2 SQIVND (reference sequence). The length of the CDR3 is 16 residues. This chain's CDR3 is CASRSSGTGQTDTQYF. The CDR3 DNA is TGTGCCAGTAGAAGCTCCGGGACAGGGCAGACAGATACGCAGTATTTT.

In this sample, this clone turned up once. This rearrangement joins TRBV4-1 to TRBJ1-6, with a weak D call TRBD1 (6 bases). Germline V CDR1 and CDR2: MGHRA, YSYEKL. The V and J ends lost 4 bases and 11 bases respectively, with 18 bases between them. This CDR3 comprises 15 residues. The CDR3 loop is CASSLQGSSFTPLHF. In DNA form, the CDR3 reads TGCGCCAGCAGCCTACAGGGTTCTAGCTTCACACCCCTCCACTTT.

Notes on this clone: Different DNA sequences within this sample yield the same CDR3. V is TRBV4-1 and J is TRBJ1-2, with 7 bases matching TRBD1. Germline-derived CDR1 and CDR2 are MGHRA and YSYEKL. With V trimmed by 3 bases and J by 4 bases, 8 bases remained unmatched. The CDR3 extends over 15 amino acids. Here the CDR3 DNA reads TGCGCCAGCAGCCAGGGAGGGCAGGGGGGCTATGGCTACACCTTC. Protein product: CASSQGGQGGYGYTF.

Only a few counts were recorded for this clone. The chain has TRBV6-6 and TRBJ1-5, with TRBD1 matching over 10 bases. Germline V gene lookup returns CDR1 MNHNY and CDR2 SVGAGI (reference sequence). The CDR3 is 15 residues long. Germline trimming cut 5 bases from V and 4 bases from J; bases unmatched to any gene: 5. The CDR3 bases are TGTGCCAGCAGTGCGGGACAGGGGTGGAATCAGCCCCAGCATTTT. It specifies CASSAGQGWNQPQHF.

This clone has only a few counts. This chain uses TRBV11-2 with TRBJ1-3; 7 nucleotides align to TRBD1. Germline V gene sequence: CDR1 SGHAT, CDR2 FQNNGV. There are 17 residues in the CDR3. V lost 5 bases, J lost 0 bases, and 10 bases stayed unmatched. CDR3 in amino acids: CASSPVTGTLSGNTIYF. The CDR3 DNA is TGTGCCAGCAGCCCGGTGACAGGGACCCTCTCTGGAAACACCATATATTTT.

Concerning this clone itself: The sample contains more than one DNA sequence encoding this CDR3. The V call is TRBV10-1, the J call TRBJ1-1, with TRBD1 matching over 7 bases. Germline V gene sequence: CDR1 WNHNN, CDR2 SYGVQD (reference sequence). With V trimmed by 6 bases and J by 1 base, 5 bases remained unmatched. CDR3 length: 14 residues. DNA for the CDR3: TGCGCCAGCAGGGAAGGGGGCGCGAACACTGAAGCTTTCTTT. Translated: CASREGGANTEAFF.

J is TRBJ1-6 and V is TRBV2, with TRBD1 identical over 7 bases. The V gene end was trimmed by 10 bases and the J gene end by 9 bases; junction bases not matched to a gene: 12. Germline V gives CDR1 SNHLY, CDR2 FYNNEI. The CDR3 loop spans 14 amino acids. CDR3 in amino acids: CATTRQGEGSPLHF. The CDR3, as DNA: TGTGCCACCACGAGACAGGGTGAGGGTTCACCCCTCCACTTT.

The chain employs TRBV7-2 and TRBJ1-2, with 8 positions matching TRBD1. After removal of 5 bases from V and 4 bases from J, the junction contained 15 bases not matched to a gene. CDR1 is SGHTA and CDR2 is FQGNSA in the germline V gene. The CDR3 has 17 residues. The CDR3, as DNA: TGTGCCAGCAGCCCGGTAGGGACAGGAGGCAGGAGCTATGGCTACACCTTC. Translation: CASSPVGTGGRSYGYTF.

This rearrangement joins TRBV4-1 to TRBJ2-5; D remains ambiguous. Germline V gene lookup returns CDR1 MGHRA and CDR2 YSYEKL. Between the trimmed V and J ends, which lost 8 bases and 4 bases, there was a span of 17 bases. CDR3 length equals 14 residues. The CDR3 sequence is CASASAAMAETQYF. The CDR3 DNA is TGCGCCAGCGCGTCGGCCGCGATGGCAGAGACCCAGTACTTC.

CDR3 DNA sequence: TGTGCCAGCAGTGTTGGGACAGATCTCACAGATACGCAGTATTTT. This gives the protein CASSVGTDLTDTQYF. The J gene is TRBJ2-3, the V gene TRBV6-1, with 7 bases identical to TRBD1. The V gene end was trimmed by 4 bases and the J gene end by 2 bases; junction bases not matched to a gene: 6. The germline V gene encodes CDR1 MNHNS and CDR2 SASEGT. The CDR3 totals 15 residues.

This clone has a handful of counts. The chain uses TRBV7-8 and TRBJ1-5; tentative D call: TRBD1 (5 bases). Germline CDR1 SGHVS, CDR2 FQNEAQ. The CDR3 length is 15 residues. V lost 2 bases to trimming and J lost 7 bases, with 15 bases between them. CDR3 nucleotide sequence: TGTGCCAGCAGCTTAAACCAGGGTACAGGACAGCCCCAGCATTTT. Encoded protein: CASSLNQGTGQPQHF.

This clone was observed a handful of times. The same CDR3 is also encoded by other DNA sequences in this sample. This chain links TRBV5-1 with TRBJ2-5; a possible D gene is TRBD2 (6 bases). This CDR3 has 14 amino acids. V lost 4 bases and J 5 bases, leaving 15 bases between the germline ends. Germline V gives CDR1 SGHRS, CDR2 YFSETQ. As DNA, the CDR3 is TGCGCCAGCAGCCCGGTGCAGGGAGGTGAGACCCAGTACTTC. Amino acids: CASSPVQGGETQYF.

The CDR3 DNA is TGCAGCGTTGAGGGACAAACGAACACCGGGGAGCTGTTTTTT. Translating it yields CSVEGQTNTGELFF. This chain connects TRBV29-1 to TRBJ2-2, with D maybe TRBD1 (6 bases). The CDR3 has 14 amino acids. Per the germline V gene, CDR1 is SQVTM and CDR2 is ANQGSEA. Trimming cost V 3 bases and J 0 bases, with 8 bases left between them.

The CDR3 is CDTEACEQYF. For the CDR3, the DNA is TGTGATACCGAGGCCTGCGAGCAGTACTTC. This chain joins TRBV19 and TRBJ2-7, with D unresolved. CDR3 length: 10 amino acids. Per germline, CDR1 LNHDA and CDR2 SQIVND (reference sequence).

For this clone: Other DNA sequences in the sample encode the same CDR3. This chain uses TRBV6-6 with TRBJ2-7; D gene ambiguous. This CDR3 comprises 12 residues. V gave up 6 bases and J gave up 0 bases, with 6 bases separating them. Germline values: CDR1 MNHNY, CDR2 SVGAGI (reference sequence). DNA of the CDR3: TGTGCCAGCAGGCCCAGCTCCTACGAGCAGTACTTC. Its translation is CASRPSSYEQYF.

The V gene is TRBV10-2, the J gene TRBJ1-1; perhaps TRBD1 as D (5 bases). The CDR3 spans 16 residues. Germline V lookup: CDR1 WSHSY, CDR2 SAAADI. The ends were cut back, 0 bases at V and 1 base at J, with 12 bases in the middle. CDR3 region: CASSESSRGANTEAFF. The CDR3 DNA sequence: TGCGCCAGCAGTGAGTCGAGTCGGGGCGCGAACACTGAAGCTTTCTTT.

The chain is built from TRBV6-6 and TRBJ2-1; weak D call: TRBD2 (5 bases). Germline V gives CDR1 MNHNY, CDR2 SVGAGI (reference sequence). CDR3 length: 15 residues. Trimming removed 7 bases at V and 1 base at J, with 14 bases between. The CDR3 here is CASIPGYYSYNEQFF. In DNA, the CDR3 is TGTGCCAGCATTCCGGGGTATTATTCCTACAATGAGCAGTTCTTC.